The sequence of this T cell receptor (beta chain) was determined in a study of T cell responses to AZD1222 COVID-19 vaccine. Sequencing was performed with immunoSEQ multiplex PCR; in TCRdb, only in-frame clones are kept and a portion is missing. The table shows fewer than 120,000 clones, with around 90% occurring only once. CDR1 and CDR2 (germline): SGHNT, YYREEE (reference sequence). The CDR3 loop spans 14 amino acids. The trim removed 4 bases at V and 4 bases at J, leaving 5 bases unmatched. The sample holds one count of this clone. Sequencing was performed on peripheral blood, taken on day 0 of AZD1222 vaccination. This chain links TRBV5-4 with TRBJ1-3; 7 bases line up with TRBD1. The clonotype was recovered from an adult in good health. CDR3 protein: CASSAQGPGNTIYF. Here the CDR3 DNA reads TGTGCCAGCAGCGCACAGGGGCCCGGAAACACCATATATTTT. The variable domain in full, with the rest retrieved from reference TRBV5-4 and TRBJ1-3, is ETGVTQSPTHLIKTRGQQVTLRCSSQSGHNTVSWYQQALGQGPQFIFQYYREEENGRGNFPPRFSGLQFPNYSSELNVNALELDDSALYLCASSAQGPGNTIYFGEGSWLTVV.